The 7 T cell receptor beta chains listed next were all sequenced from one sample in a study of shared clonotypes between healthy human individuals. The method was immunoSEQ multiplex PCR; TCRdb's version includes in-frame clones alone and lacks a portion of them. The sample shows hundreds of thousands of clones, around 67% of them seen only once. The sequenced sample was memory CD4+ T cells sorted from blood. Subset indicated: CD45RA-negative fraction. The receptors stem from a woman aged 25 to 39 in good health.

The genes are TRBV7-9 and TRBJ2-7; 8 positions agree with TRBD1. Germline lookup yields CDR1 SEHNR and CDR2 FQNEAQ (reference sequence). V lost 5 bases, J lost 2 bases, and 5 bases stayed unmatched. CDR3 length: 14 residues. The CDR3 DNA reads as TGTGCCAGCAGCCGGGGACAGGCAACCTACGAGCAGTACTTC. Protein: CASSRGQATYEQYF.

This clone turned up a few times. V and J are TRBV11-2 and TRBJ2-1, with 12 nucleotides matching TRBD2. CDR1 is SGHAT, CDR2 FQNNGV, per germline. V gave up 5 bases and J gave up 6 bases; unmatched junction bases: 8. CDR3 length equals 16 residues. The DNA of the CDR3 is TGTGCCAGCAGCGCCCGACTAGCGGGAGTATTCAATGAGCAGTTCTTC. It encodes CASSARLAGVFNEQFF.

The V and J genes are TRBV18 and TRBJ2-1; tentatively, D is TRBD1 (6 bases). The CDR3 consists of 16 residues. V lost 0 bases, J lost 5 bases, and 14 bases lay in between. Per the germline V gene, CDR1 is KGHSH and CDR2 is LQKENI. CDR3 DNA: TGTGCCAGCTCACCACCGGCCAGGGGATTGCACAATGAGCAGTTCTTC. This translates into CASSPPARGLHNEQFF.

The chain employs TRBV5-1 and TRBJ2-7; TRBD2 is a possible D gene (6 bases). Per germline, CDR1 SGHRS and CDR2 YFSETQ. The ends were cut back, 4 bases at V and 0 bases at J, with 14 bases in the middle. The CDR3 length is 15 residues. CDR3 in amino acids: CASSPGGARSYEQYF. The CDR3, as DNA: TGCGCCAGCAGCCCTGGAGGGGCCCGCTCCTACGAGCAGTACTTC. Drawing the rest from reference TRBV5-1 and TRBJ2-7, the complete variable domain is KAGVTQTPRYLIKTRGQQVTLSCSPISGHRSVSWYQQTPGQGLQFLFEYFSETQRNKGNFPGRFSGRQFSNSRSEMNVSTLELGDSALYLCASSPGGARSYEQYFGPGTRLTVT.

About this clone: Other DNA sequences in this sample translate to the same CDR3. The chain is built from TRBV6-1 and TRBJ2-5; D uncertain. Trimming took 4 bases from V and 5 from J, leaving 5 bases between them. The germline V gene encodes CDR1 MNHNS and CDR2 SASEGT. This CDR3 region has 11 residues. The CDR3 nucleotides are TGTGCCAGCAGTGTGGGGGAGACCCAGTACTTC. Translated, it gives CASSVGETQYF.

This chain links TRBV11-2 with TRBJ2-4; possibly TRBD2 for D (5 bases). V dropped 1 base and J dropped 6 bases, with 22 bases sitting between them. The CDR3 spans 18 residues. Germline V CDR1 and CDR2: SGHAT, FQNNGV. This chain's CDR3 is CASSLVLAPSSRGNIQYF. The CDR3, as DNA: TGTGCCAGCAGCTTAGTGTTGGCCCCTTCGAGTCGGGGAAACATTCAGTACTTC.

The chain's CDR3 is CASSLPGTRPFF. CDR3 nucleotides: TGTGCCAGCAGCCTCCCCGGGACACGGCCATTTTTT. V usage is TRBV28 and J usage is TRBJ1-4; D might be TRBD1 (6 bases). Germline V gene lookup returns CDR1 MDHEN and CDR2 SYDVKM. The CDR3 sequence is 12 residues long. The V end was cut by 6 bases, the J end by 17 bases, with 19 bases between.